The subject of this entry is one T cell receptor beta chain. This sample was taken from a study of control samples from healthy donors and cancer patients. The ends lost 4 bases at V and 4 bases at J; junction bases unmatched: 12. Germline V CDR1 and CDR2: SGHNT, YYREEE (reference sequence). This CDR3 spans 17 amino acids. Data came from immunoSEQ multiplex PCR; TCRdb stores just in-frame clones and leaves some out. The repertoire consists of around 100,000 clones, with around 90% occurring once and the leading ten covering roughly an eighth. Source material: blood. The chain recombines TRBV5-4 with TRBJ2-2; 8 bases map to TRBD2. This clonotype was sampled from a woman between 65 and 79 years old in good health. The CDR3 is CASSRGGQGMTTGELFF. The CDR3 DNA reads TGTGCCAGCAGCCGCGGGGGGCAGGGGATGACCACCGGGGAGCTGTTTTTT.